This T cell receptor (beta chain) was recorded in a study of cytomegalovirus exposure and HLA in healthy donors. Study-wide findings and caveats: An assumption of roughly uniform sequencing depth across donors underlay the presence/absence analyses. Previous analysis showed most TCR beta V segments were productive about 90% or about 30% of the time.

Turning to this clone: Antigen: not known.

This CDR3 has 12 residues. V lost 4 bases and J 6 bases, leaving 9 bases between the germline ends. Germline CDR1 reads SGHTA; CDR2 reads FQGNSA. 13 Jbeta primers and 60 Vbeta primers were used for the PCR. How the authors handled the data: As a later analysis found, there were 60 million to 90 million unique TCR beta chains, of which roughly 11 million were shared. Profiled with immunoSEQ multiplex PCR; TCRdb holds only in-frame clones, not every one. V, J and clone size derive from that table, while D and trimming were established from the DNA sequence. The sample features around 100,000 clones, with 3% to 3.5% in its top ten. Healthy donors of bone marrow made up the group.

J is TRBJ1-2 and V is TRBV7-2, with D unclear. The TCR originated in a man between 35 and 55 years old in good health and CMV-seronegative. The sample comprised PBMCs. For the CDR3, the DNA is TGTGCCAGCAGCTCTAGAGTAGATGGCTACACCTTC. It codes for CASSSRVDGYTF. Full variable domain (rest looked up from reference TRBV7-2 and TRBJ1-2): GAGVSQSPSNKVTEKGKDVELRCDPISGHTALYWYRQSLGQGLEFLIYFQGNSAPDKSGLPSDRFSAERTGGSVSTLTIQRTQQEDSAVYLCASSSRVDGYTFGSGTRLTVV.